These T cell receptor beta chains were read from a single sample in a study of blood T cell repertoires in COVID-19. Produced via immunoSEQ multiplex PCR; TCRdb's table is partial and in-frame only. The sample records around 180,000 clones, around 89% being singletons. Sequenced sample: peripheral blood. The receptors shown here come from a human donor in a cohort sampled during active COVID-19. The CDR3 runs from the conserved cysteine through the conserved F or W. A D gene is named only where the DNA matches it firmly. Expanded clones are given a class, and other clones once, few, many or no size at all.

j_call d_call v_call clone_size cdr3_aa cdr3_nt
TRBJ1-1 TRBD1 TRBV29-1 NA CSGTDRVRTEAFF TGCAGCGGGACGGACAGGGTTCGGACTGAAGCTTTCTTT
TRBJ2-7 NA TRBV27 NA CASSSQVGYEQYF TGTGCCAGCAGTTCCCAGGTGGGCTACGAGCAGTACTTC
TRBJ1-6 TRBD1 TRBV30 NA CAWSADRAGNSPLHF TGTGCCTGGAGTGCTGACAGGGCTGGGAATTCACCCCTCCACTTT
TRBJ2-7 TRBD2 TRBV7-6 NA CASSPVSGSAYEQYF TGTGCCAGCAGCCCCGTTAGCGGGAGTGCCTACGAGCAGTACTTC
TRBJ1-2 TRBD1 TRBV6-5 NA CASSRRGLGGYTF TGTGCCAGCAGTCGCAGGGGGTTAGGTGGCTACACCTTC
TRBJ1-1 NA TRBV27 NA CASSLLFSDRMGTEAFF TGTGCCAGCAGTTTACTTTTCTCCGACAGGATGGGGACTGAAGCTTTCTTT
TRBJ1-1 TRBD1 TRBV6-5 NA CASSRTGGFSEAFF TGTGCCAGCAGTCGGACAGGTGGATTTTCTGAAGCTTTCTTT
TRBJ1-1 NA TRBV6-6 few CASRATVNTEAFF TGTGCCAGCAGAGCGACAGTGAACACTGAAGCTTTCTTT
TRBJ2-1 TRBD2 TRBV28 NA CASSMGLAFDEQFF TGTGCCAGCAGTATGGGACTAGCGTTCGATGAGCAGTTCTTC
TRBJ2-5 TRBD2 TRBV6-4 once CASRNGTSGGLGTQYF TGTGCCAGCAGGAACGGGACTAGCGGGGGGCTCGGGACCCAGTACTTC
TRBJ1-3 NA TRBV9 NA CASSVGLPGSGNTIYF TGTGCCAGCAGCGTAGGGCTGCCAGGCTCTGGAAACACCATATATTTT
TRBJ2-7 NA TRBV7-2 NA CASSLSGEYSYEQYF TGTGCCAGCAGCTTATCGGGAGAGTACTCCTACGAGCAGTACTTC
TRBJ1-1 NA TRBV28 NA CASSLSGAPNTEAFF TGTGCCAGCAGTTTGTCAGGGGCCCCTAACACTGAAGCTTTCTTT
TRBJ2-2 TRBD2 TRBV29-1 NA CSVESRLAGPGELFF TGCAGCGTTGAAAGCCGACTAGCGGGGCCCGGGGAGCTGTTTTTT
TRBJ2-3 TRBD2 TRBV6-5 NA CASRLTSGTDTQYF TGTGCCAGCAGATTGACTAGCGGGACAGATACGCAGTATTTT
TRBJ1-4 NA TRBV28 NA CASGTGGAGNEKLFF TGTGCCAGCGGCACAGGCGGGGCCGGGAATGAAAAACTGTTTTTT
TRBJ2-5 TRBD1 TRBV30 NA CAWRPGQGRETQYF TGTGCCTGGAGACCGGGACAGGGGCGAGAGACCCAGTACTTC
TRBJ2-5 NA TRBV14 NA CASSQEAGWNFRETQYF TGTGCCAGCAGCCAAGAGGCCGGGTGGAACTTCCGGGAGACCCAGTACTTC
TRBJ1-5 NA TRBV6-4 once CASSGEAGQPQHF TGTGCCAGCAGTGGAGAGGCTGGGCAGCCCCAGCATTTT
TRBJ2-7 NA TRBV14 NA CASSQDVGSYEQYF TGTGCCAGCAGCCAAGATGTCGGGTCCTACGAGCAGTACTTC
TRBJ1-1 NA TRBV5-4 few CASSFGGTEAFF TGTGCCAGCAGCTTCGGCGGCACTGAAGCTTTCTTT
TRBJ2-7 TRBD2 TRBV18 NA CASSPGLAGDREQYF TGTGCCAGCTCACCAGGACTAGCGGGAGACCGCGAGCAGTACTTC
TRBJ2-6 NA TRBV5-1 NA CASRNRASGANVLTF TGCGCCAGCAGGAACAGGGCTTCTGGGGCCAACGTCCTGACTTTC
TRBJ2-7 TRBD2 TRBV5-1 few CASSWTSGSYEQYF TGCGCCAGCAGCTGGACTAGCGGGAGCTACGAGCAGTACTTC
TRBJ2-7 NA TRBV27 NA CASSLLGLEDSYEQYF TGTGCCAGCAGTTTATTGGGACTGGAGGACTCCTACGAGCAGTACTTC
TRBJ1-5 NA TRBV2 NA CASSFQGKSQPQHF TGTGCCAGCAGTTTTCAGGGTAAAAGTCAGCCCCAGCATTTT
TRBJ2-1 NA TRBV14 NA CASSSLPLSSYNEQFF TGTGCCAGCAGCTCTCTTCCACTAAGCTCCTACAATGAGCAGTTCTTC
TRBJ1-1 NA TRBV18 NA CASSPSPKSEAFF TGTGCCAGCTCACCAAGCCCGAAGAGTGAAGCTTTCTTT
TRBJ2-3 TRBD2 TRBV2 NA CASGRAVDTQYF TGTGCCAGCGGGAGGGCCGTTGATACGCAGTATTTT